This T cell receptor beta chain comes out of a study of blood T cell repertoires in COVID-19. Whole-study context: COVID-19 samples from acute and convalescent phases originated in the United States, Italy and Spain. PBMCs, B-cell-depleted T cells, or T cells were the source of the cDNA or gDNA that made up the material.

This clone has a single count. As handled by the study authors: For nucleated cells, counts were estimated from reference gene primer amplification. Clones were sequenced by immunoSEQ multiplex PCR, and TCRdb holds only the in-frame ones, with some missing. V, J and clone size were drawn from that table, and D and trimming were deduced from the DNA. The data show around 340,000 clones, with around 83% seen just once and 2.5% to 3.5% held by the top ten. CDR1 and CDR2 (germline): MRHNA, SNTAGT. V shed 5 bases, J shed 6 bases, and the junction held 4 bases outside the gene matches. This CDR3 spans 13 amino acids.

Sequenced sample: peripheral blood. The origin of this receptor is a man aged 25-40 years with active or convalescent COVID-19. The chain is built from TRBV6-4 and TRBJ1-5; 7 bases agree with TRBD1. CDR3: CASSSQGGQPQHF. The CDR3 coding sequence is TGTGCCAGCAGTTCTCAGGGGGGTCAGCCCCAGCATTTT.